By proportion, the clone carrying this T cell receptor (beta chain) is medium-sized. Its antigen is not identified. Deletions cut 3 bases from V and 2 bases from J, with 6 bases between. The germline V gene encodes CDR1 SGHNT and CDR2 YENEEA. This CDR3 comprises 13 residues. A multiplex PCR containing 32 V primers and 13 J primers was used to amplify TCR beta CDR3. TCRdb processed the multiplex PCR reads anew with MiXCR; each CDR3 protein has one entry. The sample shows about 23,000 distinct CDR3 sequences, 27% of them seen only once. This specimen belongs to a study of immune heterogeneity within non-small cell lung tumors. In the study overall: Squamous cell carcinomas accounted for 4 of the tumors, non-squamous carcinomas for roughly 11, and 1 was not otherwise specified.

The authors used roughly 600 ng of bulk tumor genomic DNA per sample as template. Several far-apart biopsies were taken per primary tumor during surgery. With untreated, newly diagnosed non-small cell lung cancer, the patients went on to undergo curative surgery. It was newly diagnosed non-small cell lung cancer patients having surgery with curative intent who served as donors. Study-wide results and limits: A significant, moderate positive correlation (R about 0.34) linked local T-cell clonality and tumor mutational burden. The repertoire of each individual patient held high-frequency T-cell receptor beta clonotypes that were largely distinct from those of other patients.

Sample: lung tumor tissue. The receptor comes from a man aged 35 to 55 with non-small cell lung cancer. V and J are TRBV11-3 and TRBJ2-3; D perhaps matches TRBD1 (5 bases). The DNA of the CDR3 is TGTGCCAGCAGCTTGGACACCACAGATACGCAGTATTTT. This translates into CASSLDTTDTQYF.